One sample yielded the 27 T cell receptor beta chains listed below, sequenced in a study of T cells in localized non-small cell lung cancer. Profiled with immunoSEQ multiplex PCR; TCRdb holds only in-frame clones, not every one. The data show approximately 22,000 clones, roughly 90% seen once. This sample comprised peripheral blood, obtained before any cancer treatment. Every receptor here comes from a male donor older than 55 with stage I squamous cell lung carcinoma.

The J gene is TRBJ2-7, the V gene TRBV2, with 9 positions matching TRBD1. Germline-derived CDR1 and CDR2 are SNHLY and FYNNEI. The V gene end was trimmed by 6 bases and the J gene end by 1 base; junction bases not matched to a gene: 4. The CDR3 length is 14 residues. The CDR3 loop is CASRRGQGSYEQYF. The CDR3 coding sequence is TGTGCCAGCAGACGGGGACAGGGTTCCTACGAGCAGTACTTC.

The sample holds one count of this clone. This chain connects TRBV5-6 to TRBJ1-1; D call uncertain. Trimming shortened V by 0 bases and J by 8 bases, and 8 bases separated the two germline ends. CDR3 length: 12 amino acids. Germline V gives CDR1 SGHDT, CDR2 YYEEEE. CDR3 loop: CASSLGPREAFF. DNA for the CDR3: TGTGCCAGCAGCTTGGGACCGAGGGAAGCTTTCTTT.

This clone was seen only once. V gene TRBV11-3 combines with J gene TRBJ1-1, with a possible D match to TRBD1 (5 bases). Germline CDR1 SGHNT, CDR2 YENEEA. Trimming shortened V by 2 bases and J by 5 bases, and 12 bases separated the two germline ends. The CDR3 consists of 14 residues. In DNA, the CDR3 is TGTGCCAGCAGCTTAAAGACGGGGGGAACTGAAGCTTTCTTT. As protein: CASSLKTGGTEAFF.

CDR3 coding DNA: TGCGCCAGCAGCTTGAGTTCCGGTCAGCCCCAGCATTTT. Its translation: CASSLSSGQPQHF. This rearrangement joins TRBV5-1 to TRBJ1-5; D is unresolved. Trimming removed 1 base at V and 6 bases at J, with 8 bases between. This CDR3 spans 13 amino acids. Germline V lookup: CDR1 SGHRS, CDR2 YFSETQ.

The chain has TRBV6-1 and TRBJ1-2, with 7 positions matching TRBD1. Germline V gene lookup returns CDR1 MNHNS and CDR2 SASEGT. The CDR3 length is 15 residues. The junction had 7 bases not matched to a gene; V was cut back by 6 bases and J by 0 bases. CDR3 coding DNA: TGTGCCAGCAGCGACAGGGCCCCCGCTAACTATGGCTACACCTTC. It translates to CASSDRAPANYGYTF.

This chain joins TRBV5-6 and TRBJ1-1; D is ambiguous. Germline V lookup: CDR1 SGHDT, CDR2 YYEEEE. Trimming took 6 bases from V and 1 from J, leaving 16 bases between them. CDR3 length: 15 residues. In DNA form, the CDR3 reads TGTGCCAGCACCTTAACCCCAGCCAGGAACACTGAAGCTTTCTTT. It translates to CASTLTPARNTEAFF.

In nucleotides, the CDR3 is TGCGCCAGCAGCCAAGACCCGGAAACTGAAGCTTTCTTT. Translation gives CASSQDPETEAFF. This chain connects TRBV4-3 to TRBJ1-1; D is unresolved. CDR1 is LGHNA and CDR2 is YSLEER in the germline V gene. CDR3 length equals 13 residues. V lost 0 bases and J 5 bases, leaving 7 bases between the germline ends.

The chain uses TRBV6-5 and TRBJ2-7; 7 nucleotides align to TRBD1. This CDR3 spans 14 amino acids. Trimming removed 6 bases from V and 2 bases from J; junction bases left unmatched: 7. Germline CDR1 is MNHEY and CDR2 is SVGAGI. CDR3 amino acids: CASRDDRAPYEQYF. CDR3 bases: TGTGCCAGCAGAGATGACAGGGCGCCCTACGAGCAGTACTTC.

This chain connects TRBV6-1 to TRBJ2-5; unclear D gene. Per germline, CDR1 MNHNS and CDR2 SASEGT. Deletions cut 3 bases from V and 5 bases from J, with 13 bases between. The CDR3 runs 14 residues. CDR3 nucleotides: TGTGCCAGCAGTGATCGGACGGCCGGGGAGACCCAGTACTTC. Translation gives CASSDRTAGETQYF.

The gene calls are TRBV7-3 and TRBJ2-7; D unresolved. V lost 4 bases and J lost 0, with 7 bases in between. CDR3 length equals 13 residues. Per germline, CDR1 SGHTA and CDR2 FQGTGA. The CDR3 DNA is TGTGCCAGCAGCTCTGGACCCTCCTACGAGCAGTACTTC. Translation: CASSSGPSYEQYF.

The chain combines TRBV19 with TRBJ1-5; D gene unclear. Germline CDR1 and CDR2: LNHDA and SQIVND (reference sequence). The length of the CDR3 is 15 residues. Between the trimmed V and J ends, which lost 1 base and 1 base, there was a span of 8 bases. The CDR3 DNA reads as TGTGCCAGTAGTATAGCCCAGGTGAGCAATCAGCCCCAGCATTTT. Translation gives CASSIAQVSNQPQHF.

The chain couples TRBV19 to TRBJ1-2, with a weak D call TRBD1 (5 bases). The CDR3 has 15 residues. The germline V gene encodes CDR1 LNHDA and CDR2 SQIVND (reference sequence). V lost 4 bases and J lost 4, with 16 bases in between. The CDR3 region is CASSREVRGGYGYTF. The CDR3 DNA is TGTGCCAGTAGTAGAGAGGTGAGGGGCGGCTATGGCTACACCTTC. Full variable domain (remainder filled in from reference TRBV19 and TRBJ1-2): DGGITQSPKYLFRKEGQNVTLSCEQNLNHDAMYWYRQDPGQGLRLIYYSQIVNDFQKGDIAEGYSVSREKKESFPLTVTSAQKNPTAFYLCASSREVRGGYGYTFGSGTRLTVV.

The chain recombines TRBV2 with TRBJ1-1, with D unresolved. V lost 2 bases and J lost 5, with 6 bases in between. Germline values: CDR1 SNHLY, CDR2 FYNNEI. The CDR3 sequence is 12 residues long. DNA for the CDR3: TGTGCCAGCAGTGAAATGGGTACTGAAGCTTTCTTT. It is translated as CASSEMGTEAFF.

This clone was detected once. The rearrangement joins TRBV6-5 to TRBJ2-5; 7 bases fit TRBD2. The CDR3 has 15 residues. The V segment lost 2 bases and the J segment 3 bases; nucleotides outside the gene matches: 6. The germline V gene has CDR1 MNHEY and CDR2 SVGAGI. The CDR3 spells CASSYLGLGEETQYF. CDR3 nucleotides: TGTGCCAGCAGTTACCTAGGACTAGGGGAAGAGACCCAGTACTTC.

The rearrangement joins TRBV10-3 to TRBJ2-5; TRBD1 agrees at 8 bases. The CDR3 runs 15 residues. Germline V gene lookup returns CDR1 ENHRY and CDR2 SYGVKD. Trimming took 2 bases from V and 6 from J; bases not matched to a gene: 8. DNA for the CDR3: TGTGCCATCAGTGAGCCCGACAGGGGAGGAAAGACCCAGTACTTC. Its protein product is CAISEPDRGGKTQYF.

The chain joins TRBV19 to TRBJ2-6, with unresolved D. Germline assignment: CDR1 LNHDA and CDR2 SQIVND (reference sequence). The CDR3 covers 14 residues. V dropped 3 bases and J dropped 0 bases, with 3 bases sitting between them. The CDR3 nucleotides read TGTGCCAGTAGTATCGACTCTGGGGCCAACGTCCTGACTTTC. It translates to CASSIDSGANVLTF.

The chain recombines TRBV5-1 with TRBJ2-1, with D maybe TRBD2 (5 bases). Germline values: CDR1 SGHRS, CDR2 YFSETQ. V was cut by 4 bases and J by 0 bases, with 17 bases left in between. CDR3 length equals 17 residues. CDR3 amino acids: CASSALTSGPSYNEQFF. The CDR3 DNA reads as TGCGCCAGCAGCGCACTTACAAGCGGACCCTCCTACAATGAGCAGTTCTTC.

The V call is TRBV11-2, the J call TRBJ2-2; D gene ambiguous. Trimming pared 5 bases from V and 0 bases from J, leaving 10 bases between. The CDR3 is made up of 15 amino acids. Germline values: CDR1 SGHAT, CDR2 FQNNGV. CDR3 DNA sequence: TGTGCCAGCAGCCTTAACCCTACGAACACCGGGGAGCTGTTTTTT. This encodes CASSLNPTNTGELFF.

The chain links TRBV5-4 to TRBJ2-7; the D is unclear. Germline V gene data show CDR1 as SGHNT and CDR2 as YYREEE (reference sequence). The CDR3 consists of 13 residues. The V end lost 1 base, the J end lost 1 base, and 6 bases lay between the germline ends. This chain's CDR3 is CASSLRFSYEQYF. For the CDR3, the DNA is TGTGCCAGCAGCTTGCGGTTTTCCTACGAGCAGTACTTC.

The genes are TRBV30 and TRBJ1-2; 11 nucleotides align to TRBD1. Germline V gene data show CDR1 as GTSNPN and CDR2 as SVGIG (reference sequence). With V trimmed by 5 bases and J by 4 bases, 6 bases remained unmatched. This CDR3 contains 14 residues. The CDR3 bases are TGTGCCTGGCGGGGGGACAGGGGGTTCTATGGCTACACCTTC. Its protein product is CAWRGDRGFYGYTF.

In this sample, this clone turned up once. The rearrangement uses TRBV5-6 and TRBJ1-2; D gene uncertain. The CDR3 is 15 amino acids. CDR1 and CDR2 (germline): SGHDT, YYEEEE. Trimming shortened V by 0 bases and J by 2 bases, and 11 bases separated the two germline ends. The CDR3 protein is CASSLAATGNYGYTF. CDR3 nucleotides: TGTGCCAGCAGCTTGGCCGCGACTGGGAACTATGGCTACACCTTC.

This chain links TRBV5-1 with TRBJ2-7; no reliable D call. V shed 4 bases and J shed 3 bases, with 5 bases lying between them. From germline, CDR1 is SGHRS and CDR2 YFSETQ. This CDR3 has 11 residues. The CDR3 nucleotides read TGCGCCAGCAGCCTAAACTACGAGCAGTACTTC. As protein: CASSLNYEQYF.

J is TRBJ2-7 and V is TRBV5-1, with a tentative D call TRBD1 (6 bases). The CDR3 length is 13 residues. V was pared by 0 bases and J by 6 bases, with 10 bases between. Germline V lookup: CDR1 SGHRS, CDR2 YFSETQ. This chain's CDR3 is CASSLVQGSEQYF. For the CDR3, the DNA is TGCGCCAGCAGCTTGGTTCAGGGGAGCGAGCAGTACTTC.

The chain employs TRBV6-1 and TRBJ2-5; 7 bases fit TRBD1. Germline-derived CDR1 and CDR2 are MNHNS and SASEGT. The V segment lost 5 bases and the J segment 5 bases; nucleotides outside the gene matches: 8. The CDR3 runs to 14 residues. The CDR3 DNA sequence: TGTGCCAGCAGTTTCAGGGGGAATTTGGAGACCCAGTACTTC. Translation gives CASSFRGNLETQYF.

The gene calls are TRBV6-5 and TRBJ2-7; TRBD1 aligns across 9 bases. Germline CDR1 is MNHEY and CDR2 is SVGAGI. The CDR3 runs 16 residues. The trim removed 4 bases at V and 7 bases at J, leaving 14 bases unmatched. The CDR3 loop is CASSSGQGGGVREQYF. Written as DNA, the CDR3 is TGTGCCAGCAGTTCGGGACAGGGCGGAGGGGTACGGGAGCAGTACTTC.

The genes are TRBV25-1 and TRBJ2-2, with D possibly TRBD1 on 6 matching bases. This CDR3 spans 15 amino acids. The germline V and J ends were trimmed by 8 bases and 6 bases, with 19 bases remaining between them. Looked up from germline, CDR1 is MGHDK and CDR2 is SYGVNS. CDR3 loop: CASLDSRQPSGELFF. The CDR3 nucleotides are TGTGCCAGCCTGGACAGCCGACAGCCTTCCGGGGAGCTGTTTTTT.

This chain uses TRBV18 with TRBJ1-4; D call uncertain. V was cut by 6 bases and J by 8 bases, with 19 bases left in between. This CDR3 spans 15 amino acids. Germline CDR1 reads KGHSH; CDR2 reads LQKENI. CDR3 nucleotides: TGTGCCAGCTCTTCTGGACTTCTACTCCGCGAAAAACTGTTTTTT. Translated, it gives CASSSGLLLREKLFF.